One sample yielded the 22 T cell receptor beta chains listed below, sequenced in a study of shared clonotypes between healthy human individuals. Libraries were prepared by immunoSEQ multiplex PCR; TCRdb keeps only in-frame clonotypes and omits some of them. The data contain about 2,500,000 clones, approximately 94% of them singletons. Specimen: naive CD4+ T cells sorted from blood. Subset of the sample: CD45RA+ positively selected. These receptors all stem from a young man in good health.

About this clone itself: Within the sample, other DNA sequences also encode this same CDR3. CDR3 in amino acids: CASSLGTGELFF. For the CDR3, the DNA is TGTGCCAGCAGTTTGGGGACCGGGGAGCTGTTTTTT. J is TRBJ2-2 and V is TRBV28; no clear D. V lost 3 bases and J lost 5, with 4 bases in between. Germline V gene lookup returns CDR1 MDHEN and CDR2 SYDVKM. CDR3 length: 12 amino acids.

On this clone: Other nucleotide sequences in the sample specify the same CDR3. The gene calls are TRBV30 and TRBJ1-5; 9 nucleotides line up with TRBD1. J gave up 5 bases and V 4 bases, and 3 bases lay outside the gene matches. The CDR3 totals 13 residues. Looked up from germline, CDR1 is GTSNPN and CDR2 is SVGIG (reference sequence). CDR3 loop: CAWNRDRDQPQHF. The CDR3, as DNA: TGTGCCTGGAACAGGGACAGGGATCAGCCCCAGCATTTT.

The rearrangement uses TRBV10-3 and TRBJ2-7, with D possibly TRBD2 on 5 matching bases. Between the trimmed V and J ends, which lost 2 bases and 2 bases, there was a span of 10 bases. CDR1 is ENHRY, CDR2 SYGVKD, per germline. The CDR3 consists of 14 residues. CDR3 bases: TGTGCCATCAGTGAGCATACGGAGGCCTACGAGCAGTACTTC. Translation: CAISEHTEAYEQYF.

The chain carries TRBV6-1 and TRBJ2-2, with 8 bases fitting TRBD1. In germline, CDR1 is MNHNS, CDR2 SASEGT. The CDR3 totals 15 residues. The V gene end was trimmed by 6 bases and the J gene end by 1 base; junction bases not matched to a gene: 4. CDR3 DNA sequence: TGTGCCAGCAGCCCAGGGGGCTGGAACACCGGGGAGCTGTTTTTT. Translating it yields CASSPGGWNTGELFF.

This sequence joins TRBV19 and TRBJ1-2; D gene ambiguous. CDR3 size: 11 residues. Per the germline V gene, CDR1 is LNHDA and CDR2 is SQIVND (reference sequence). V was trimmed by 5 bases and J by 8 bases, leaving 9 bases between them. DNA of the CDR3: TGTGCCAGTAGTTGGGTATTGGGCTACACCTTC. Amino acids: CASSWVLGYTF.

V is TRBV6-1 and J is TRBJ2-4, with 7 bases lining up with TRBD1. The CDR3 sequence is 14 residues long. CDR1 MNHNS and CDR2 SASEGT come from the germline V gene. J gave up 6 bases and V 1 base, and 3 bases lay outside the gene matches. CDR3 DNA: TGTGCCAGCAGTGAAGGACAGGGTGCAAACATTCAGTACTTC. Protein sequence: CASSEGQGANIQYF.

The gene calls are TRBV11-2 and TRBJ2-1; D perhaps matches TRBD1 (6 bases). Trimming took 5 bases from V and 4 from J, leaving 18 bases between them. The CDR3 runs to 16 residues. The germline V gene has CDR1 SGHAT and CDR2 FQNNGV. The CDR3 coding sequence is TGTGCCAGCAGCCCCGTGTTTCAGGGGCAGTACAATGAGCAGTTCTTC. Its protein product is CASSPVFQGQYNEQFF.

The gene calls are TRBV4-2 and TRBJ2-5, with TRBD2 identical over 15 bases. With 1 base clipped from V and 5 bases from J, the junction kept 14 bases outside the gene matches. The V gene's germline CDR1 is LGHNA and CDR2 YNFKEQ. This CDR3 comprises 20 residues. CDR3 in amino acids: CASSQGWGLAGGRDTETQYF. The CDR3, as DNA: TGTGCCAGCAGCCAAGGGTGGGGACTAGCGGGGGGACGGGATACGGAGACCCAGTACTTC.

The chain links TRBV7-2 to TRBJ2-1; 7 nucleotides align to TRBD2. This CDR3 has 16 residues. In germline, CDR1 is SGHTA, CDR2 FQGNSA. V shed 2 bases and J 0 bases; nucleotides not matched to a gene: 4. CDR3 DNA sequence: TGTGCCAGCAGCTTATCTAGCGGTGGCTCCTACAATGAGCAGTTCTTC. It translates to CASSLSSGGSYNEQFF.

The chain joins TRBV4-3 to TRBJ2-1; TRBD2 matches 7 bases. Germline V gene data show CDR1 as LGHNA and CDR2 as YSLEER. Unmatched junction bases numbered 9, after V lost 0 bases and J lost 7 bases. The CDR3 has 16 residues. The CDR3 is CASSQESGKLVNEQFF. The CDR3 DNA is TGCGCCAGCAGCCAAGAGAGCGGGAAGCTTGTAAATGAGCAGTTCTTC.

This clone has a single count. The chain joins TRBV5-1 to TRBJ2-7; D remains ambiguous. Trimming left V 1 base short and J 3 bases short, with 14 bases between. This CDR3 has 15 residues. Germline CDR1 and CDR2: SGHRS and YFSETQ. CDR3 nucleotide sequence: TGCGCCAGCAGCTTGAGTGAAGGGCGCCTCTACGAGCAGTACTTC. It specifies CASSLSEGRLYEQYF. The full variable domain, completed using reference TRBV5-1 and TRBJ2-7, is KAGVTQTPRYLIKTRGQQVTLSCSPISGHRSVSWYQQTPGQGLQFLFEYFSETQRNKGNFPGRFSGRQFSNSRSEMNVSTLELGDSALYLCASSLSEGRLYEQYFGPGTRLTVT.

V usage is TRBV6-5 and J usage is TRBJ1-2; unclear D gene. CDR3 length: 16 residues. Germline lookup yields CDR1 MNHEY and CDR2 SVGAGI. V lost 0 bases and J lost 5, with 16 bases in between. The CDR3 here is CASSYSGTGRRYGYTF. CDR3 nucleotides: TGTGCCAGCAGTTACTCGGGAACGGGGAGGAGGTATGGCTACACCTTC.

CDR3 loop: CASSPYQNQNQPQHF. The DNA for the CDR3 is TGTGCCAGCAGTCCGTATCAGAATCAGAATCAGCCCCAGCATTTT. The chain links TRBV27 to TRBJ1-5; D gene unclear. Germline CDR1 is MNHEY and CDR2 is SMNVEV (reference sequence). The V end lost 5 bases, the J end lost 4 bases, and 15 bases lay between the germline ends. CDR3 length: 15 residues.

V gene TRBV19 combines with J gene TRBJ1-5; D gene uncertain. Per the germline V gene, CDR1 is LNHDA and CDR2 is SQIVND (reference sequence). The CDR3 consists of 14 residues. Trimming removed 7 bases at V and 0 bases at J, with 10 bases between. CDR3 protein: CASTAEFSNQPQHF. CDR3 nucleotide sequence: TGTGCCAGTACCGCTGAATTTAGCAATCAGCCCCAGCATTTT.

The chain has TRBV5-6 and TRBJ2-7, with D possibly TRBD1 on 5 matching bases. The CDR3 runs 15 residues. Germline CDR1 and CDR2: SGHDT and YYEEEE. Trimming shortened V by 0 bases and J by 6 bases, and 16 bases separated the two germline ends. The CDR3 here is CASSLVGASVREQYF. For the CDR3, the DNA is TGTGCCAGCAGCTTGGTTGGGGCCTCCGTTCGCGAGCAGTACTTC.

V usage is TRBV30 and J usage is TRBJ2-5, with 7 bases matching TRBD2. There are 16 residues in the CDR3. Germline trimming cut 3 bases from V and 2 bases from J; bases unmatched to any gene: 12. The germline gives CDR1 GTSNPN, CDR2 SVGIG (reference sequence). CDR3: CAWSLWAGVGQETQYF. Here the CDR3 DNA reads TGTGCCTGGAGCCTCTGGGCGGGAGTTGGGCAAGAGACCCAGTACTTC.

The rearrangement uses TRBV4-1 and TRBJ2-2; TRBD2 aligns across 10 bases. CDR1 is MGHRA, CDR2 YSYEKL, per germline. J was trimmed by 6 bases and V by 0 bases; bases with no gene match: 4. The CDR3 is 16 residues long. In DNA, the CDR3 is TGCGCCAGCAGCCAAGAGAGCGGGGGGGCGGCCGGGGAGCTGTTTTTT. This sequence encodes CASSQESGGAAGELFF.

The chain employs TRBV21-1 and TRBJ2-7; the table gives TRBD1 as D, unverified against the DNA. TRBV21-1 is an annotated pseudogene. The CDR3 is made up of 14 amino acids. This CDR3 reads CASRRTGQDYEQYF. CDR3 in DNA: TGTGCCAGCAGGAGAACGGGACAGGACTACGAGCAGTACTTC.

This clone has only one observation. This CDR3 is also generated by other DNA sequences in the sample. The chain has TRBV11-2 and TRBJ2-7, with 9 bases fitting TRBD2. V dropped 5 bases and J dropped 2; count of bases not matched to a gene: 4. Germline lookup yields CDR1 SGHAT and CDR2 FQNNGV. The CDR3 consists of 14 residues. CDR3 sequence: CASSLAGSPYEQYF. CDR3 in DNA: TGTGCCAGCAGCCTAGCGGGATCTCCCTACGAGCAGTACTTC.

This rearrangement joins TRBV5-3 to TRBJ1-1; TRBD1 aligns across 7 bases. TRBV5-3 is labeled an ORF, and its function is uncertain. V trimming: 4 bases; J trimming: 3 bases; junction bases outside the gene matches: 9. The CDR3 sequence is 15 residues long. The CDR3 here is CARSGPTGSDTEAFF. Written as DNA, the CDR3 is TGTGCCAGAAGCGGACCGACAGGGTCTGACACTGAAGCTTTCTTT.

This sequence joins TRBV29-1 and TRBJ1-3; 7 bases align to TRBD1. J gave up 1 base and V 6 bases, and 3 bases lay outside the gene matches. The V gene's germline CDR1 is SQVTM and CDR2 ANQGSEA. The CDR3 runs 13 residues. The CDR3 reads CSVQGRSGNTIYF. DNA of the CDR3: TGCAGCGTACAGGGGAGATCTGGAAACACCATATATTTT.

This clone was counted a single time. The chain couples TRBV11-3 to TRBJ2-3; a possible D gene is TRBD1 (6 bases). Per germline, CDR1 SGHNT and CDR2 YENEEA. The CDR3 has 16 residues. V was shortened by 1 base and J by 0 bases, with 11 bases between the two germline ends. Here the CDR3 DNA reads TGTGCCAGCAGCTTAGCAGGACAGACTAGCACAGATACGCAGTATTTT. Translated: CASSLAGQTSTDTQYF.